A single sample is the source of the 6 T cell receptor beta chains below, sequenced in a study of Ad26.COV2.S vaccination and SARS-CoV-2 variants (TCRdb year 2021). Receptors were amplified or captured by the immunoSEQ multiplex PCR assay. The clones in this table, taken by TCRdb from immuneACCESS, are in-frame only. Not every clone is retained; where verified, under half of the shortfall comes from an unresolved V gene, and the cause of the rest is unknown. Recorded for this sample are about 440,000 clones; around 88% of them occurred a single time. The ten largest clones capture around 13% of the sample. The sample's treatment or condition label, in plain terms: roughly 19 received Ad26.COV2.S at low or high dose, single or two shots; about 5 received placebo; per-sample allocation not given. Repertoires of vaccine and placebo recipients were sequenced from samples collected on day 63 after the first injection.

The starting material was peripheral blood, obtained in a trial of Ad26.COV2.S vaccine versus placebo. The origin of the receptors is a person aged 18-60 years who received the Ad26.COV2.S COVID-19 vaccine or a placebo.

This clone was picked up one time. This chain uses TRBV6-1 with TRBJ2-3, with a tentative D call TRBD1 (6 bases). The V gene lost 4 bases and the J gene lost 1 base, with 15 bases spanning the gap. Per the germline V gene, CDR1 is MNHNS and CDR2 is SASEGT. This CDR3 region has 16 residues. The CDR3 reads CASSVNRVWGTDTQYF. In nucleotides, the CDR3 is TGTGCCAGCAGTGTGAACAGGGTTTGGGGCACAGATACGCAGTATTTT.

This clone appeared a few times. This sample also contains other DNA sequences that code for the same CDR3. The V call is TRBV18, the J call TRBJ2-7; either TRBD1 or TRBD2 may fit D (5 bases each). Germline CDR1 and CDR2: KGHSH and LQKENI. The CDR3 has 14 amino acids. V was clipped by 2 bases and J by 0 bases, with 8 bases between them. CDR3 DNA sequence: TGTGCCAGCTCACCAGGGACGAGCTCCTACGAGCAGTACTTC. Translating it yields CASSPGTSSYEQYF.

As concerns this clone: The same CDR3 is also encoded by other DNA sequences in this sample. The rearrangement uses TRBV5-1 and TRBJ2-3; D gene ambiguous. The CDR3 covers 11 residues. With 2 bases removed from V and 6 bases from J, the gap between germline ends came to 4 bases. In germline, CDR1 is SGHRS, CDR2 YFSETQ. CDR3 nucleotides: TGCGCCAGCAGCTTAGAGGATACGCAGTATTTT. It yields the protein CASSLEDTQYF.

The chain combines TRBV7-9 with TRBJ2-7, with 7 bases matching TRBD1. In germline, CDR1 is SEHNR, CDR2 FQNEAQ (reference sequence). This CDR3 region has 16 residues. With 5 bases clipped from V and 6 bases from J, the junction kept 16 bases outside the gene matches. For the CDR3, the DNA is TGTGCCAGCAGCCCCCGCATCGGGCAGGGGGTCGGCGAGCAGTACTTC. Residues: CASSPRIGQGVGEQYF.

The rearrangement uses TRBV7-8 and TRBJ2-1, with D perhaps TRBD2 (5 bases). Trimming took off 2 bases at V and 7 bases at J, with 15 bases between the two ends. Germline CDR1 reads SGHVS; CDR2 reads FQNEAQ. This CDR3 has 15 residues. CDR3 loop: CASSLISASPNEQFF. The DNA for the CDR3 is TGTGCCAGCAGCTTAATATCCGCTAGCCCTAATGAGCAGTTCTTC.

The J gene is TRBJ2-1, the V gene TRBV23-1, with D perhaps matching TRBD1 or TRBD2 (5 bases each). TRBV23-1 belongs to the ORF category, with a function that is uncertain. This CDR3 is 16 amino acids long. The V end was cut by 3 bases, the J end by 5 bases, with 17 bases between. CDR3 protein: CASSQPRGVINNEQFF. The CDR3 DNA reads TGCGCCAGCAGTCAGCCCAGAGGGGTGATAAACAATGAGCAGTTCTTC.